This entry lists 29 T cell receptor beta chains sequenced from one sample in a study of T cell changes during pregnancy in multiple sclerosis. Data came from immunoSEQ multiplex PCR; TCRdb stores just in-frame clones and leaves some out. The data show 98,000 or so clones, with roughly 92% seen just once and almost 1% held by the top ten. The source was peripheral blood, collected after pregnancy. These receptors were collected from a female donor with multiple sclerosis, enrolled in a pregnancy study.

The chain combines TRBV5-8 with TRBJ2-7, with TRBD1 as a possible D gene (6 bases). The V gene lost 6 bases and the J gene lost 5 bases, with 21 bases spanning the gap. CDR1 is SGHTS, CDR2 YDEGEE, per germline. This CDR3 is 15 amino acids long. The CDR3 coding sequence is TGTGCCAGCAACCTCGGGTTATCCCCAGGGGACGAGCAGTACTTC. This translates into CASNLGLSPGDEQYF.

This clone was counted once. The chain links TRBV7-9 to TRBJ1-1; possibly TRBD1 for D (5 bases). Germline V CDR1 and CDR2: SEHNR, FQNEAQ (reference sequence). The CDR3 has 14 residues. V gave up 4 bases and J gave up 3 bases, with 12 bases separating them. The CDR3 is CASSSMVGHTEAFF. CDR3 in DNA: TGTGCCAGCAGCTCCATGGTGGGGCACACTGAAGCTTTCTTT.

The genes are TRBV28 and TRBJ2-7; 9 bases agree with TRBD2. This CDR3 spans 15 amino acids. J gave up 3 bases and V 7 bases, and 10 bases lay outside the gene matches. Germline V gene lookup returns CDR1 MDHEN and CDR2 SYDVKM. CDR3 sequence: CASKPPGLADYEQYF. The CDR3 DNA is TGTGCCAGCAAACCTCCGGGACTAGCAGACTACGAGCAGTACTTC.

The rearrangement links TRBV27 to TRBJ2-1; D is perhaps TRBD1 (6 bases). The CDR3 loop spans 14 amino acids. Germline CDR1 MNHEY, CDR2 SMNVEV (reference sequence). Trimming cost V 2 bases and J 8 bases, with 13 bases left between them. CDR3 amino acids: CASSLEQGWHEQFF. The CDR3 DNA is TGTGCCAGCAGTTTAGAACAGGGATGGCATGAGCAGTTCTTC.

The chain combines TRBV9 with TRBJ2-1, with 9 bases that match TRBD1. Per germline, CDR1 SGDLS and CDR2 YYNGEE. The CDR3 has 14 residues. Unmatched junction bases numbered 5, after V lost 5 bases and J lost 5 bases. The DNA for the CDR3 is TGTGCCAGCAGAAGAAGGACAGGGGACAATGAGCAGTTCTTC. Residues: CASRRRTGDNEQFF.

This chain connects TRBV19 to TRBJ2-7; a possible D gene is TRBD2 (5 bases). The CDR3 has 13 amino acids. V lost 1 base and J 3 bases, leaving 7 bases between the germline ends. Germline V CDR1 and CDR2: LNHDA, SQIVND (reference sequence). Here the CDR3 DNA reads TGTGCCAGTAGTATAGTCGGAGGCTACGAGCAGTACTTC. Protein: CASSIVGGYEQYF.

The chain combines TRBV18 with TRBJ2-3; 12 bases are shared with TRBD2. The CDR3 covers 16 residues. Unmatched junction bases numbered 5, after V lost 6 bases and J lost 1 base. In germline, CDR1 is KGHSH, CDR2 LQKENI. The CDR3 DNA reads TGTGCCAGCTCCCCGACTAGCGGGAGCCGCACAGATACGCAGTATTTT. Its protein product is CASSPTSGSRTDTQYF. Full variable domain (remainder filled in from reference TRBV18 and TRBJ2-3): NAGVMQNPRHLVRRRGQEARLRCSPMKGHSHVYWYRQLPEEGLKFMVYLQKENIIDESGMPKERFSAEFPKEGPSILRIQQVVRGDSAAYFCASSPTSGSRTDTQYFGPGTRLTVL.

The chain recombines TRBV28 with TRBJ2-7; TRBD2 agrees at 8 bases. Germline lookup yields CDR1 MDHEN and CDR2 SYDVKM. This CDR3 has 14 amino acids. With V trimmed by 3 bases and J by 3 bases, 4 bases remained unmatched. CDR3 sequence (DNA): TGTGCCAGCAGTTTGCCGGGAGGGTTCTACGAGCAGTACTTC. As protein: CASSLPGGFYEQYF.

The CDR3 sequence: CASSKDRDSTLNTEAFF. Written as DNA, the CDR3 is TGTGCCAGCAGCAAAGATCGGGACTCCACCTTGAACACTGAAGCTTTCTTT. This chain connects TRBV21-1 to TRBJ1-1. TRBV21-1 is a pseudogene locus. The CDR3 length is 17 residues.

The V call is TRBV5-6, the J call TRBJ2-2; 11 positions agree with TRBD1. This CDR3 spans 18 amino acids. J lost 6 bases, V lost 0 bases, and 10 bases had no gene match. Per germline, CDR1 SGHDT and CDR2 YYEEEE. The CDR3 sequence is CASSLADRGQGSAGELFF. CDR3 bases: TGTGCCAGCAGCTTGGCGGACAGGGGGCAAGGTTCTGCCGGGGAGCTGTTTTTT.

The chain employs TRBV6-1 and TRBJ1-5, with 8 bases lining up with TRBD1. Per germline, CDR1 MNHNS and CDR2 SASEGT. With V trimmed by 0 bases and J by 5 bases, 12 bases remained unmatched. This CDR3 is 18 amino acids long. This CDR3 is CASSEAPLQYRGYQPQHF. CDR3 DNA: TGTGCCAGCAGTGAAGCCCCTCTTCAATACAGGGGGTATCAGCCCCAGCATTTT.

This rearrangement joins TRBV14 to TRBJ2-1; 9 bases align to TRBD2. CDR3 length: 13 residues. V shed 8 bases and J 4 bases; nucleotides not matched to a gene: 3. Germline lookup yields CDR1 SGHDN and CDR2 FVKESK. The CDR3 loop is CASQTSGYNEQFF. CDR3 bases: TGTGCCAGCCAGACTAGCGGATACAATGAGCAGTTCTTC.

The V gene is TRBV7-6, the J gene TRBJ2-2, with TRBD2 matching over 9 bases. CDR3 length: 15 residues. From germline, CDR1 is SGHVS and CDR2 FNYEAQ. With V trimmed by 2 bases and J by 5 bases, 3 bases remained unmatched. The CDR3 sequence: CASSLIAGVTGELFF. The CDR3 DNA reads as TGTGCCAGCAGCTTAATAGCGGGAGTTACCGGGGAGCTGTTTTTT.

The chain links TRBV12-5 to TRBJ1-3, with D tentatively TRBD1 (5 bases). V lost 2 bases, J lost 0 bases, and 17 bases lay in between. The germline gives CDR1 LGHNT, CDR2 FRNRAP. The CDR3 runs to 18 residues. The CDR3 nucleotides are TGTGCTAGTGGTTTGTCAAAACGGGGACTCAGCTCTGGAAACACCATATATTTT. It specifies CASGLSKRGLSSGNTIYF.

V gene TRBV30 combines with J gene TRBJ1-1; D is unresolved. Germline V gives CDR1 GTSNPN, CDR2 SVGIG (reference sequence). Deletions cut 1 base from V and 5 bases from J, with 14 bases between. The CDR3 has 14 residues. CDR3 nucleotide sequence: TGTGCCTGGAGTGGAAGGCGGCTTGTGACTGAAGCTTTCTTT. Encoded protein: CAWSGRRLVTEAFF. The entire variable domain, with the rest obtained from reference TRBV30 and TRBJ1-1, is as follows: SQTIHQWPATLVQPVGSPLSLECTVEGTSNPNLYWYRQAAGRGLQLLFYSVGIGQISSEVPQNLSASRPQDRQFILSSKKLLLSDSGFYLCAWSGRRLVTEAFFGQGTRLTVV.

The chain is built from TRBV2 and TRBJ2-4, with D uncertain. The CDR3 has 12 amino acids. V dropped 7 bases and J dropped 7 bases, with 11 bases sitting between them. The germline gives CDR1 SNHLY, CDR2 FYNNEI. The CDR3 region is CASKENGNIQYF. The DNA of the CDR3 is TGTGCCAGCAAAGAGAACGGGAACATTCAGTACTTC. Filled out from reference TRBV2 and TRBJ2-4, the complete variable domain reads EPEVTQTPSHQVTQMGQEVILRCVPISNHLYFYWYRQILGQKVEFLVSFYNNEISEKSEIFDDQFSVERPDGSNFTLKIRSTKLEDSAMYFCASKENGNIQYFGAGTRLSVL.

The chain employs TRBV6-1 and TRBJ1-2, with no clear D. The germline V gene has CDR1 MNHNS and CDR2 SASEGT. The CDR3 is made up of 18 amino acids. Trimming cost V 0 bases and J 0 bases, with 17 bases left between them. In nucleotides, the CDR3 is TGTGCCAGCAGTGAAGCGCTCTCCGGCCCGGGAGCTAACTATGGCTACACCTTC. This encodes CASSEALSGPGANYGYTF.

V usage is TRBV28 and J usage is TRBJ1-4, with TRBD1 matching 11 bases. Germline lookup yields CDR1 MDHEN and CDR2 SYDVKM. CDR3 length: 16 residues. Unmatched junction bases numbered 14, after V lost 10 bases and J lost 7 bases. The CDR3 sequence is CATDPGQGGVIEKLFF. The CDR3 nucleotides are TGTGCCACGGATCCGGGACAGGGGGGTGTAATTGAAAAACTGTTTTTT. The full variable domain, in which reference TRBV28 and TRBJ1-4 provide the parts outside the CDR3, is DVKVTQSSRYLVKRTGEKVFLECVQDMDHENMFWYRQDPGLGLRLIYFSYDVKMKEKGDIPEGYSVSREKKERFSLILESASTNQTSMYLCATDPGQGGVIEKLFFGSGTQLSVL.

This chain connects TRBV10-3 to TRBJ2-7; 9 bases fit TRBD1. The CDR3 has 16 amino acids. From germline, CDR1 is ENHRY and CDR2 SYGVKD. The V and J ends lost 0 bases and 2 bases, in that order; junction bases with no gene match: 5. CDR3 sequence: CAISESEDRGTYEQYF. Written as DNA, the CDR3 is TGTGCCATCAGTGAGTCCGAGGACAGGGGTACCTACGAGCAGTACTTC.

This rearrangement joins TRBV15 to TRBJ1-1; no clear D. CDR3 length equals 14 residues. From germline, CDR1 is LNHNV and CDR2 YYDKDF (reference sequence). V was pared by 3 bases and J by 0 bases, with 8 bases between. CDR3: CATSRATLNTEAFF. Here the CDR3 DNA reads TGTGCCACCAGCAGGGCGACACTGAACACTGAAGCTTTCTTT. Full variable domain (remainder filled in from reference TRBV15 and TRBJ1-1): DAMVIQNPRYQVTQFGKPVTLSCSQTLNHNVMYWYQQKSSQAPKLLFHYYDKDFNNEADTPDNFQSRRPNTSFCFLDIRSPGLGDTAMYLCATSRATLNTEAFFGQGTRLTVV.

As DNA, the CDR3 is TGTGCCAGCAGTTTAGGGGGGGCTGGCACTGAAGCTTTCTTT. Protein product: CASSLGGAGTEAFF. The genes are TRBV27 and TRBJ1-1; tentative D call: TRBD1 (6 bases). CDR1 MNHEY and CDR2 SMNVEV come from the germline V gene (reference sequence). V lost 2 bases and J 4 bases, leaving 11 bases between the germline ends. The CDR3 contains 14 residues.

V is TRBV19 and J is TRBJ1-2; the D gene is possibly TRBD1 (6 bases). Germline assignment: CDR1 LNHDA and CDR2 SQIVND (reference sequence). The ends were cut back, 6 bases at V and 4 bases at J, with 9 bases in the middle. The CDR3 loop spans 12 amino acids. CDR3 region: CASRKDSYGYTF. CDR3 sequence (DNA): TGTGCCAGTAGGAAGGACAGCTATGGCTACACCTTC.

The CDR3 region has the DNA TGTGCCAGCAGCCATAGGGACAGTAGAAACATTCAGTACTTC. Translating gives CASSHRDSRNIQYF. The gene calls are TRBV28 and TRBJ2-4; 7 bases are shared with TRBD1. Germline-derived CDR1 and CDR2 are MDHEN and SYDVKM. CDR3 length: 14 residues. V trimming: 6 bases; J trimming: 6 bases; junction bases outside the gene matches: 8.

This sequence joins TRBV27 and TRBJ2-3; D not resolved. CDR1 is MNHEY, CDR2 SMNVEV, per germline (reference sequence). The CDR3 has 13 residues. The ends were cut back, 2 bases at V and 1 base at J, with 4 bases in the middle. The DNA of the CDR3 is TGTGCCAGCAGTTTAATAGGCACAGATACGCAGTATTTT. It encodes CASSLIGTDTQYF.

The gene calls are TRBV4-3 and TRBJ2-5, with D tentatively TRBD2 (6 bases). CDR1 is LGHNA, CDR2 YSLEER, per germline. V gave up 11 bases and J gave up 4 bases, with 29 bases separating them. The CDR3 sequence is 17 residues long. The DNA for the CDR3 is TGCGCCCGTGGCCAAGCGGACCCGGGAGATGATAGAGAGACCCAGTACTTC. This translates into CARGQADPGDDRETQYF.

V usage is TRBV6-6 and J usage is TRBJ2-7; 8 bases fit TRBD2. The CDR3 spans 15 residues. The V and J ends lost 8 bases and 2 bases, in that order; junction bases with no gene match: 11. Germline V gene sequence: CDR1 MNHNY, CDR2 SVGAGI (reference sequence). The CDR3: CASSQIAGRAYEQYF. In DNA form, the CDR3 reads TGTGCCAGCTCCCAAATAGCGGGGCGCGCCTACGAGCAGTACTTC.

The chain recombines TRBV19 with TRBJ2-7; D might be TRBD1 (6 bases). The CDR3 totals 14 residues. Germline V lookup: CDR1 LNHDA, CDR2 SQIVND (reference sequence). V was cut by 3 bases and J by 7 bases, with 16 bases left in between. Here the CDR3 DNA reads TGTGCCAGTAGTATGGGGCAGGGGACGAAAGAGCAGTACTTC. This codes for CASSMGQGTKEQYF.

The chain combines TRBV29-1 with TRBJ1-2; TRBD1 aligns across 7 bases. The germline gives CDR1 SQVTM, CDR2 ANQGSEA. This CDR3 is 14 amino acids long. J was trimmed by 2 bases and V by 6 bases; bases with no gene match: 9. In nucleotides, the CDR3 is TGCAGCGTGGAACCACCAGGGGGAAACTATGGCTACACCTTC. This translates into CSVEPPGGNYGYTF.

The V call is TRBV7-9, the J call TRBJ1-1; D gene ambiguous. Germline loops: CDR1 SEHNR, CDR2 FQNEAQ (reference sequence). Trimming took off 8 bases at V and 1 base at J, with 8 bases between the two ends. The CDR3 sequence is 12 residues long. This CDR3 reads CASEGENTEAFF. The CDR3 bases are TGTGCCAGCGAGGGAGAGAACACTGAAGCTTTCTTT. Full variable domain (missing parts from reference TRBV7-9 and TRBJ1-1): DTGVSQNPRHKITKRGQNVTFRCDPISEHNRLYWYRQTLGQGPEFLTYFQNEAQLEKSRLLSDRFSAERPKGSFSTLEIQRTEQGDSAMYLCASEGENTEAFFGQGTRLTVV.